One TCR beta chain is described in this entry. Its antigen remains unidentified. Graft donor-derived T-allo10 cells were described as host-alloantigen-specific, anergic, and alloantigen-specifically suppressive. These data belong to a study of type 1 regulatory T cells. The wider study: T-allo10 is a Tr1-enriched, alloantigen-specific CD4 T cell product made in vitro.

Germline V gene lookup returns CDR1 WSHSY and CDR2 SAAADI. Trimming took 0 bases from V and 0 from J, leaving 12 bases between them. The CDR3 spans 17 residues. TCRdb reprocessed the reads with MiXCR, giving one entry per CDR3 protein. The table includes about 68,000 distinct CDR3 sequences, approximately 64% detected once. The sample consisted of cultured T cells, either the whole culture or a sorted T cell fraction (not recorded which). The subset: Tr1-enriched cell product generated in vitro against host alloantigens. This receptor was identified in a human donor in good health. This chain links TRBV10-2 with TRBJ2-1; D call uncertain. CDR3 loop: CASSESVAQSSYNEQFF. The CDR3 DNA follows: TGCGCCAGCAGTGAGTCAGTCGCCCAGAGCTCCTACAATGAGCAGTTCTTC.